This is a list of T cell receptor beta chains from one sample in a study of blood T cell repertoires in COVID-19. TCRdb keeps only in-frame clones here, not all; method: immunoSEQ multiplex PCR. This table holds some 490,000 clones, approximately 85% found once. Sequenced sample: peripheral blood. Receptors originate from a human donor in a cohort sampled during active COVID-19. CDR3s include the opening cysteine and the closing phenylalanine or tryptophan. Fields, in order: J gene, D gene, CDR3 length, V gene, clone size, CDR3 protein, CDR3 DNA. The D gene is left open where the match is weak. The size of a clone is reported for some rows only, either as once, few or many, or as a class for expanded clones.

TRBJ1-2 TRBD1 16 TRBV7-9 - CASSRPGTAYRHGYTF TGTGCCAGCAGCCGGCCAGGGACAGCGTATAGACATGGCTACACCTTC
TRBJ2-7 - 15 TRBV7-2 - CASSLQEGLSHEQYF TGTGCCAGCAGCTTACAGGAGGGCTTGTCCCACGAGCAGTACTTC
TRBJ2-3 TRBD2 18 TRBV4-1 - CASSQSKLGTRKSDTQYF TGCGCCAGCAGCCAATCCAAATTGGGGACTAGAAAGTCAGATACGCAGTATTTT
TRBJ2-7 - 11 TRBV28 - CASSGGWEQYF TGTGCCAGCAGTGGGGGGTGGGAGCAGTACTTC
TRBJ2-5 - 12 TRBV29-1 - CSVGAGFELQYF TGCAGCGTTGGGGCAGGGTTCGAGCTCCAGTACTTC
TRBJ2-1 - 18 TRBV11-2 - CASSLGGEEGELNNEQFF TGTGCCAGCAGCTTAGGGGGGGAGGAGGGCGAATTAAACAATGAGCAGTTCTTC
TRBJ2-7 TRBD2 14 TRBV28 - CASSPGLVPYEQYF TGTGCCAGCAGTCCTGGACTAGTCCCCTACGAGCAGTACTTC
TRBJ2-7 TRBD1 15 TRBV7-3 once CASSLSGDRGYEQYF TGTGCCAGCAGCTTAAGTGGGGACAGGGGCTACGAGCAGTACTTC
TRBJ2-1 TRBD2 15 TRBV29-1 - CSVDTGLAGFNEQFF TGCAGCGTTGATACTGGCCTAGCGGGATTTAATGAGCAGTTCTTC
TRBJ1-5 TRBD1 14 TRBV27 - CASSSRQGVGPQHF TGTGCCAGCAGTTCCCGACAGGGGGTCGGGCCCCAGCATTTT
TRBJ2-7 TRBD1 15 TRBV4-1 - CASSQVTGDSYEQYF TGCGCCAGCAGCCAGGTGACAGGGGACTCCTACGAGCAGTACTTC
TRBJ2-5 TRBD1 14 TRBV28 - CASRVDRAQETQYF TGTGCCAGCAGGGTGGACAGGGCCCAAGAGACCCAGTACTTC
TRBJ2-7 TRBD2 14 TRBV19 - CASSMTSGGYEQYF TGTGCCAGTAGTATGACTAGCGGGGGGTACGAGCAGTACTTC
TRBJ2-7 - 15 TRBV5-4 once CASSMTGRNSYEQYF TGTGCCAGCAGCATGACAGGGAGGAACTCCTACGAGCAGTACTTC
TRBJ1-4 TRBD1 15 TRBV19 once CASSAIRDRNEKLFF TGTGCCAGTAGCGCAATCCGGGACAGAAATGAAAAACTGTTTTTT
TRBJ2-7 - 13 TRBV7-9 - CASSLQGLGRQYF TGTGCCAGCAGCTTACAGGGGCTGGGGCGGCAGTACTTC
TRBJ2-3 - 13 TRBV11-3 - CASSLFYSDTQYF TGTGCCAGCAGCTTATTTTATTCGGATACGCAGTATTTT
TRBJ2-3 - 15 TRBV19 - CASTIAGRAEDTQYF TGTGCCAGTACTATAGCTGGCAGGGCGGAAGATACGCAGTATTTT
TRBJ1-5 TRBD1 17 TRBV6-6 few CASSPIRDRGLIQPQHF TGTGCCAGCAGTCCAATCCGGGACAGGGGGCTGATTCAGCCCCAGCATTTT
TRBJ2-1 - 14 TRBV9 - CASSGRLAYNEQFF TGTGCCAGCAGCGGAAGGCTAGCTTACAATGAGCAGTTCTTC
TRBJ1-1 TRBD1 17 TRBV27 - CASRLLWQGDMNTEAFF TGTGCCAGCAGGCTACTGTGGCAGGGGGACATGAACACTGAAGCTTTCTTT
TRBJ2-5 TRBD2 17 TRBV6-1 - CASSEARASGLQETQYF TGTGCCAGCAGTGAAGCGCGGGCTAGCGGGCTCCAAGAGACCCAGTACTTC
TRBJ2-7 TRBD2 17 TRBV3-1/TRBV3-2 once CASSQESAGGFLHEQYF TGTGCCAGCAGCCAAGAGTCTGCGGGAGGTTTCCTCCACGAGCAGTACTTC
TRBJ1-2 TRBD1 17 TRBV4-2 - CASSQDNGQGAVYGYTF TGTGCCAGCAGCCAAGATAATGGGCAGGGGGCAGTGTATGGCTACACCTTC
TRBJ2-7 - 13 TRBV11-2 - CASSLVSGSEQYF TGTGCCAGCAGCTTAGTGTCCGGGTCCGAGCAGTACTTC
TRBJ2-7 - 16 TRBV28 few CASTSPGTLGSYEQYF TGTGCCAGCACCAGTCCCGGGACTCTTGGTTCCTACGAGCAGTACTTC
TRBJ1-1 - 12 TRBV7-2 few CASSPPGQRAFF TGTGCCAGCAGCCCTCCGGGACAAAGGGCTTTCTTT
TRBJ1-3 - 16 TRBV7-2 - CASSLVWRSSGNTIYF TGTGCCAGCAGCTTAGTATGGCGGTCTTCTGGAAACACCATATATTTT
TRBJ2-1 TRBD2 15 TRBV7-7 - CASSLKAGGGNEQFF TGTGCTAGCAGCCTTAAAGCGGGAGGGGGCAATGAGCAGTTCTTC
TRBJ2-5 TRBD2 16 TRBV30 - CAWSVNSGRVPETQYF TGTGCCTGGAGTGTGAATAGCGGGAGGGTGCCAGAGACCCAGTACTTC
TRBJ2-2 - 13 TRBV7-9 few CASRTGNTGELFF TGTGCCAGCAGGACGGGGAACACCGGGGAGCTGTTTTTT
TRBJ2-2 - 16 TRBV6-4 - CASSPIIAANTGELFF TGTGCCAGCAGCCCGATAATAGCGGCGAACACCGGGGAGCTGTTTTTT